What follows are 9 T cell receptor beta chains derived from one specimen sequenced in a study of radiotherapy plus CTLA-4 blockade in lung cancer. Profiling relied on immunoSEQ multiplex PCR, and the TCRdb table lists in-frame clones only, not all of them. The table includes about 90,000 clones, around four fifths detected once. The specimen was peripheral blood, collected from a patient treated with radiotherapy plus ipilimumab. The receptor set was obtained from a human donor with non-small cell lung cancer that progressed on radiotherapy plus ipilimumab.

The chain carries TRBV2 and TRBJ2-4; TRBD2 might be the D (5 bases). Deletions cut 1 base from V and 3 bases from J, with 13 bases between. The CDR3 runs 16 residues. Germline V gives CDR1 SNHLY, CDR2 FYNNEI. The CDR3 nucleotides are TGTGCCAGCAGTGAAGGGGAGCTACTGAGCAAAAACATTCAGTACTTC. It encodes CASSEGELLSKNIQYF.

The rearrangement joins TRBV19 to TRBJ1-3, with D perhaps matching TRBD1 (5 bases). V lost 4 bases to trimming and J lost 1 base, with 8 bases between them. This CDR3 contains 14 residues. CDR1 is LNHDA, CDR2 SQIVND, per germline (reference sequence). The CDR3 DNA sequence: TGTGCCAGTAGTAAGACAGTTTCTGGAAACACCATATATTTT. Amino acids: CASSKTVSGNTIYF.

The chain joins TRBV27 to TRBJ2-7; no reliable D call. The V end lost 6 bases, the J end lost 7 bases, and 13 bases lay between the germline ends. This CDR3 region has 12 residues. Germline V gene data show CDR1 as MNHEY and CDR2 as SMNVEV (reference sequence). CDR3 bases: TGTGCCAGCAGGAAAAGGGTGGGGGAGCAGTACTTC. Its protein product is CASRKRVGEQYF.

This clone appeared once. The chain links TRBV7-9 to TRBJ1-1, with D tentatively TRBD1 (5 bases). CDR3 length: 13 residues. Germline assignment: CDR1 SEHNR and CDR2 FQNEAQ (reference sequence). The ends were cut back, 3 bases at V and 8 bases at J, with 13 bases in the middle. The CDR3 DNA reads as TGTGCCAGCAGCTTCTCGCTCAGGGCCGAAGCTTTCTTT. This sequence encodes CASSFSLRAEAFF.

V is TRBV5-6 and J is TRBJ2-5; 7 bases fit TRBD1. Germline CDR1 is SGHDT and CDR2 is YYEEEE. The CDR3 loop spans 14 amino acids. J lost 5 bases, V lost 6 bases, and 10 bases had no gene match. The CDR3 is CASTLMTGSETQYF. The CDR3 region has the DNA TGTGCCAGCACCTTAATGACAGGGTCGGAGACCCAGTACTTC.

The V call is TRBV7-9, the J call TRBJ2-1; D gene unclear. The germline CDR1 and CDR2 sequences are SEHNR and FQNEAQ (reference sequence). The CDR3 sequence is 13 residues long. Trimming stripped 6 bases from V and 0 bases from J, with 6 bases between. In DNA form, the CDR3 reads TGTGCCAGCAGGGCTAACTCCTACAATGAGCAGTTCTTC. Its translation is CASRANSYNEQFF.

This clone occurred a few times. J is TRBJ1-5 and V is TRBV10-3; D might be TRBD1 (5 bases). Germline V lookup: CDR1 ENHRY, CDR2 SYGVKD. The CDR3 has 16 amino acids. The V and J ends lost 0 bases and 6 bases respectively, with 15 bases between them. CDR3 DNA sequence: TGTGCCATCAGTGAGTCGGTTGGGGGTAGGGGTCAGCCCCAGCATTTT. It yields the protein CAISESVGGRGQPQHF.

V gene TRBV9 combines with J gene TRBJ2-2; D is possibly TRBD1 or TRBD2 (6 bases each). Trimming shortened V by 0 bases and J by 9 bases, and 12 bases separated the two germline ends. The CDR3 contains 14 residues. From germline, CDR1 is SGDLS and CDR2 YYNGEE. CDR3 sequence reads: CASSVAGAPRELFF. The CDR3 region has the DNA TGTGCCAGCAGCGTAGCGGGGGCTCCCCGGGAGCTGTTTTTT.

As DNA, the CDR3 is TGTGCCAGCAGCTTATATCAGGGTTTGGGTGAGCAGTTCTTC. Amino acids: CASSLYQGLGEQFF. V usage is TRBV7-3 and J usage is TRBJ2-1; TRBD1 is a possible D gene (5 bases). The germline V gene has CDR1 SGHTA and CDR2 FQGTGA. The CDR3 has 14 residues. Trimming cost V 2 bases and J 9 bases, with 14 bases left between them.